This passage covers 27 T cell receptor beta chains from one sample sequenced in a study of T cells after posttransplantation cyclophosphamide (TCRdb year 2016). The protocol used for the library was the immunoSEQ multiplex PCR assay. TCRdb took this table from immuneACCESS and kept in-frame rearrangements with V and J called. Such tables lack part of the clones; where checked against another copy, unresolved V genes explain under half of the gap, and the rest is unexplained. The sample profile shows about 50,000 clones; approximately 94% of them were found once. The ten largest clonotypes hold 2.9% of the sample. The specimen was PBMCs. The receptors here all came from a woman aged 25 to 39 in good health and a related stem cell transplant donor.

The genes are TRBV2 and TRBJ1-1; maybe TRBD1 (5 bases). The V end lost 2 bases, the J end lost 4 bases, and 8 bases lay between the germline ends. The germline V gene encodes CDR1 SNHLY and CDR2 FYNNEI. There are 13 residues in the CDR3. The CDR3 coding sequence is TGTGCCAGCAGTGAAAGGGGTGTCACTGAAGCTTTCTTT. This codes for CASSERGVTEAFF.

The chain is built from TRBV7-2 and TRBJ2-3; possible D gene TRBD2, 5 bases. This CDR3 is built from 15 residues. CDR1 SGHTA and CDR2 FQGNSA come from the germline V gene. V was shortened by 5 bases and J by 1 base, with 13 bases between the two germline ends. The CDR3 DNA reads TGTGCCAGCAGCCATACTGTCGGGGGCACAGATACGCAGTATTTT. Its translation: CASSHTVGGTDTQYF.

The V call is TRBV4-2, the J call TRBJ1-2; D call uncertain. Germline CDR1 LGHNA, CDR2 YNFKEQ. This CDR3 is 15 amino acids long. V dropped 0 bases and J dropped 0 bases, with 8 bases sitting between them. CDR3: CASSQDAHTNYGYTF. DNA of the CDR3: TGTGCCAGCAGCCAAGATGCCCACACTAACTATGGCTACACCTTC.

This clone appeared a few times. The chain is built from TRBV4-3 and TRBJ2-1; D may be TRBD2 (5 bases). The CDR3 contains 16 residues. The V end was cut by 0 bases, the J end by 9 bases, with 18 bases between. Germline V gene lookup returns CDR1 LGHNA and CDR2 YSLEER. CDR3 amino acids: CASSQELELEYGEQFF. The CDR3 DNA sequence: TGCGCCAGCAGCCAAGAACTTGAACTAGAATACGGTGAGCAGTTCTTC.

The V gene is TRBV21-1, the J gene TRBJ1-2. TRBV21-1 counts as a pseudogene. The CDR3 covers 14 residues. The chain's CDR3 is CASSKGEGLYGYTF. CDR3 nucleotides: TGTGCCAGCAGCAAAGGGGAGGGGCTATATGGCTACACCTTC.

The chain combines TRBV27 with TRBJ2-4, with D hard to call. The CDR3 loop spans 14 amino acids. Germline V CDR1 and CDR2: MNHEY, SMNVEV (reference sequence). Trimming cost V 6 bases and J 0 bases, with 9 bases left between them. The CDR3 loop is CASSFSLAKNIQYF. The CDR3 DNA reads as TGTGCCAGCAGCTTTTCCTTAGCCAAAAACATTCAGTACTTC.

The rearrangement uses TRBV6-6 and TRBJ2-3, with unresolved D. With 7 bases removed from V and 8 bases from J, the gap between germline ends came to 22 bases. The CDR3 contains 15 residues. CDR1 is MNHNY and CDR2 is SVGAGI in the germline V gene (reference sequence). The CDR3 protein is CASTTSPFTEGTQYF. In DNA form, the CDR3 reads TGTGCCAGCACCACGAGTCCATTCACAGAAGGTACGCAGTATTTT.

In regard to this clone: The junction differs from germline at one of its ends, possibly a read error. The genes are TRBV7-2 and TRBJ2-1, with 7 bases that match TRBD2. The CDR3 runs to 15 residues. Looked up from germline, CDR1 is SGHTA and CDR2 is FQGNSA. CDR3 sequence (DNA): TGTGCCAGCACCTTAGACCGGGGGGTCGTCAATGAGCAGTTCTTC. Translating it yields CASTLDRGVVNEQFF.

This chain connects TRBV5-4 to TRBJ1-4, with D uncertain. Trimming took 4 bases from V and 8 from J, leaving 12 bases between them. In germline, CDR1 is SGHNT, CDR2 YYREEE (reference sequence). This CDR3 comprises 13 residues. CDR3 sequence reads: CASSAPGYEKLFF. The CDR3, as DNA: TGTGCCAGCAGCGCCCCCGGGTACGAAAAACTGTTTTTT.

The chain carries TRBV2 and TRBJ2-3; 11 nucleotides agree with TRBD2. V gave up 6 bases and J gave up 1 base; unmatched junction bases: 3. This CDR3 has 15 residues. Germline V gene sequence: CDR1 SNHLY, CDR2 FYNNEI. CDR3 DNA sequence: TGTGCCAGCAGGCTAGCGGGGGGCCGCACAGATACGCAGTATTTT. Its protein is CASRLAGGRTDTQYF.

The rearrangement joins TRBV6-5 to TRBJ1-5, with D maybe TRBD1 (6 bases). This CDR3 comprises 15 residues. V was shortened by 2 bases and J by 0 bases, with 8 bases between the two germline ends. CDR1 is MNHEY and CDR2 is SVGAGI in the germline V gene. The CDR3 spells CASSYSRGSNQPQHF. The CDR3 DNA reads TGTGCCAGCAGTTACAGCAGGGGTAGCAATCAGCCCCAGCATTTT.

This chain links TRBV7-2 with TRBJ2-3, with 8 bases matching TRBD2. Losses at the gene ends were 6 bases for V and 6 bases for J; bases not matched to a gene: 11. CDR3 size: 15 residues. Germline CDR1 SGHTA, CDR2 FQGNSA. The CDR3 loop is CASSSAGLVGDTQYF. DNA of the CDR3: TGTGCCAGCAGTTCTGCGGGACTAGTTGGCGATACGCAGTATTTT.

The chain recombines TRBV5-1 with TRBJ2-2; D possibly corresponds to TRBD2 (5 bases). CDR3 length equals 14 residues. Germline-derived CDR1 and CDR2 are SGHRS and YFSETQ. Trimming cost V 6 bases and J 1 base, with 10 bases left between them. The CDR3 region has the DNA TGCGCCAGCACCTCGGCGGGGAACACCGGGGAGCTGTTTTTT. It codes for CASTSAGNTGELFF.

The chain uses TRBV5-5 and TRBJ2-7; perhaps TRBD1 as D (5 bases). The CDR3 is 13 amino acids. In germline, CDR1 is SGHKS, CDR2 YYEKEE (reference sequence). The V gene lost 2 bases and the J gene lost 11 bases, with 17 bases spanning the gap. The CDR3 sequence: CASSFQGLGVKYF. In DNA form, the CDR3 reads TGTGCCAGCAGCTTTCAGGGTCTTGGGGTAAAGTACTTC.

The chain combines TRBV6-5 with TRBJ1-1; D is undetermined. Germline V gene sequence: CDR1 MNHEY, CDR2 SVGAGI. The CDR3 covers 11 residues. Trimming stripped 10 bases from V and 1 base from J, with 7 bases between. The CDR3 spells CATIRNTEAFF. CDR3 DNA sequence: TGTGCCACAATTAGGAACACTGAAGCTTTCTTT.

This sequence joins TRBV5-4 and TRBJ1-1; unclear D gene. Per germline, CDR1 SGHNT and CDR2 YYREEE (reference sequence). CDR3 length: 15 residues. Trimming cost V 5 bases and J 0 bases, with 14 bases left between them. CDR3 amino acids: CASRLGAQMNTEAFF. The CDR3 nucleotides are TGTGCCAGCAGACTCGGTGCACAGATGAACACTGAAGCTTTCTTT.

This chain joins TRBV25-1 and TRBJ1-6; 10 nucleotides align to TRBD1. V was pared by 6 bases and J by 9 bases, with 8 bases of the junction left unmatched. The length of the CDR3 is 15 residues. Germline V lookup: CDR1 MGHDK, CDR2 SYGVNS. CDR3: CASSPTGGIVSPLHF. For the CDR3, the DNA is TGTGCCAGCAGCCCGACAGGGGGCATTGTTTCACCCCTCCACTTT.

The J gene is TRBJ1-1, the V gene TRBV7-2; possible D gene TRBD1, 6 bases. Trimming removed 1 base at V and 1 base at J, with 10 bases between. The CDR3 length is 15 residues. Per germline, CDR1 SGHTA and CDR2 FQGNSA. The CDR3 sequence: CASSLVGGSNTEAFF. In DNA, the CDR3 is TGTGCCAGCAGCTTAGTAGGGGGTTCGAACACTGAAGCTTTCTTT.

The chain has TRBV2 and TRBJ1-3; TRBD1 might be the D (6 bases). Germline assignment: CDR1 SNHLY and CDR2 FYNNEI. V lost 3 bases to trimming and J lost 1 base, with 7 bases between them. The CDR3 spans 14 residues. The CDR3, as DNA: TGTGCCAGCAGTGACAGGGGTTCTGGAAACACCATATATTTT. It yields the protein CASSDRGSGNTIYF.

The chain joins TRBV27 to TRBJ1-2; 7 bases are shared with TRBD1. Germline values: CDR1 MNHEY, CDR2 SMNVEV (reference sequence). V trimming: 4 bases; J trimming: 2 bases; junction bases outside the gene matches: 4. CDR3 length equals 14 residues. The CDR3: CASSSPGQNYGYTF. In nucleotides, the CDR3 is TGTGCCAGCAGTTCCCCGGGACAGAACTATGGCTACACCTTC.

The chain carries TRBV4-2 and TRBJ1-5, with 7 bases matching TRBD1. Germline CDR1 and CDR2: LGHNA and YNFKEQ. The J segment lost 0 bases and the V segment lost 4 bases, leaving 9 bases of the junction unmatched. This CDR3 is built from 17 residues. The CDR3 region is CASSRGGWGYSNQPQHF. CDR3 nucleotides: TGTGCCAGCAGCCGAGGGGGCTGGGGTTATAGCAATCAGCCCCAGCATTTT.

J is TRBJ2-7 and V is TRBV7-9; D ambiguous. From germline, CDR1 is SEHNR and CDR2 FQNEAQ (reference sequence). V lost 1 base to trimming and J lost 1 base, with 14 bases between them. CDR3 length equals 16 residues. As DNA, the CDR3 is TGTGCCAGCAGCTTAGGGTCGAAGACTTCTTCCTACGAGCAGTACTTC. As protein: CASSLGSKTSSYEQYF.

The rearrangement joins TRBV18 to TRBJ2-3, with TRBD1 as a possible D gene (6 bases). CDR3 length: 16 residues. The germline V gene encodes CDR1 KGHSH and CDR2 LQKENI. V was clipped by 6 bases and J by 6 bases, with 22 bases between them. The CDR3, as DNA: TGTGCCAGCTCCCCGAGCGCCCCCGGGACAACCGATACGCAGTATTTT. This sequence encodes CASSPSAPGTTDTQYF. Filled out from reference TRBV18 and TRBJ2-3, the complete variable domain reads NAGVMQNPRHLVRRRGQEARLRCSPMKGHSHVYWYRQLPEEGLKFMVYLQKENIIDESGMPKERFSAEFPKEGPSILRIQQVVRGDSAAYFCASSPSAPGTTDTQYFGPGTRLTVL.

In this sample, this clone turned up a few times. This chain connects TRBV4-2 to TRBJ1-2, with D perhaps TRBD1 (5 bases). V was cut by 1 base and J by 3 bases, with 12 bases left in between. Germline CDR1 and CDR2: LGHNA and YNFKEQ. The CDR3 loop spans 15 amino acids. CDR3 amino acids: CASSQAEGQDYGYTF. CDR3 nucleotides: TGTGCCAGCAGCCAAGCGGAGGGGCAGGACTATGGCTACACCTTC.

This clone has a single count. V and J are TRBV4-2 and TRBJ2-3, with D perhaps matching TRBD2 (7 bases). CDR1 is LGHNA, CDR2 YNFKEQ, per germline. The CDR3 runs 13 residues. V was cut by 0 bases and J by 9 bases, with 10 bases left in between. CDR3 in DNA: TGTGCCAGCAGCCAAGATTCGGGGGGCACGCAGTATTTT. As protein: CASSQDSGGTQYF.

The chain uses TRBV29-1 and TRBJ1-1, with no clear D. The germline gives CDR1 SQVTM, CDR2 ANQGSEA. V was pared by 0 bases and J by 5 bases, with 10 bases between. The CDR3 is 13 residues long. The CDR3 DNA follows: TGCAGCGTTGAAGATCTTCTCCGGACTGAAGCTTTCTTT. Residues: CSVEDLLRTEAFF.

V and J are TRBV5-1 and TRBJ2-7; 10 bases line up with TRBD1. J gave up 2 bases and V 4 bases, and 6 bases lay outside the gene matches. This CDR3 is 15 amino acids long. Germline V gene lookup returns CDR1 SGHRS and CDR2 YFSETQ. The CDR3 protein is CASSLGQGLAYEQYF. As DNA, the CDR3 is TGCGCCAGCAGCCTGGGACAGGGGCTGGCCTACGAGCAGTACTTC.